The clone carrying this T cell receptor (beta chain) was seen once. The antigen remains undetermined. The data are from a study of cytomegalovirus exposure and HLA in healthy donors. Study-level points and caveats: About 87% or about 30% of the time was how often most TCR beta V segments were productive, according to an earlier analysis. The authors enumerated 150 to 200 TCR beta chains as linked to cytomegalovirus. A few chains linked to CMV were shown in vitro to be specific for CMV antigens. Most TCR sequences were seen very rarely across donors, but some public TCRs occurred in many.

This CDR3 spans 13 amino acids. V lost 6 bases to trimming and J lost 9 bases; unmatched junction nucleotides: 7. Germline CDR1 reads MNHNY; CDR2 reads SVGAGI (reference sequence). Primers for the PCR totalled 60 Vbeta and 13 Jbeta. Data came from immunoSEQ multiplex PCR; TCRdb stores just in-frame clones and leaves some out. This table holds about 160,000 clones, 75% to 90% found once. The chain joins TRBV6-6 to TRBJ1-5, with 8 bases matching TRBD1. Sequencing was performed on PBMCs. This sequence was found in a young woman in good health and CMV-seronegative. CDR3 loop: CASSLGGTGPQHF. CDR3 nucleotides: TGTGCCAGCAGCCTAGGGGGGACAGGGCCCCAGCATTTT.